The sequence of this T cell receptor beta chain was determined in a study of T cell repertoires in cytomegalovirus infection. Study overall: Evidence of both CMV infection and a matching HLA type came from public TCR beta signatures.

This clonotype has ten or more counts. The antigen is not known. TCRdb re-analysed the reads in MiXCR, keeping a single row per CDR3 protein. The sample gives around 280,000 distinct CDR3 sequences, roughly a tenth of which show up once; more than 2.5% is in the top ten. Findings of the study overall: Summed frequency of public TCR beta families distinguished CMV carriers with the relevant HLA. HLA-C-restricted CMV-specific TCR beta clonotypes were dominant in the ex vivo response.

From germline, CDR1 is MGHDK and CDR2 SYGVNS. V was clipped by 8 bases and J by 9 bases; unmatched bases: 10. CDR3 length equals 15 residues. This clonotype was sampled from a human donor in good health (CMV status not recorded). Some clones in this sample may be carry-over from other donors' samples. The rearrangement uses TRBV25-1 and TRBJ2-1; TRBD2 matches 13 bases. Sequenced: PBMCs. The CDR3 sequence: CASSGTSGAAGEQFF. In DNA, the CDR3 is TGTGCCAGCTCTGGGACTAGCGGGGCCGCGGGTGAGCAGTTCTTC.